These T cell receptor beta chains were read from a single sample in a study of technical replicates of blood from a few donors. Sequenced by immunoSEQ multiplex PCR; TCRdb stores in-frame clones only, minus some. The sample records 70,000 to 95,000 clones, approximately 91% being singletons. Sequencing was performed on T cells isolated from PBMCs. All receptors derive from a human donor in good health. Some clones in this sample may be carry-over from other donors' samples. Both conserved end residues are part of each CDR3. A D gene is named only where the DNA matches it firmly. Size is stated for part of the rows, as once, few or many counts, or as a class when the clone is expanded.

J	V	D	size	DNA	CDR3
TRBJ1-2	TRBV29-1	NA	NA	TGCAGCGGAGAGGGTTCGAATGGCTACACCTTC	CSGEGSNGYTF
TRBJ2-7	TRBV30	NA	NA	TGTGCCTGGACCCCCGGGGGGCGAAACGAGCAGTACTTC	CAWTPGGRNEQYF
TRBJ1-5	TRBV2	NA	NA	TGTGCCAGCAGTGAACTAGGGAGAGGGCAGCCCCAGCATTTT	CASSELGRGQPQHF
TRBJ2-3	TRBV19	NA	once	TGTGCCAGTAGTATTTTTATGAGCACAGATACGCAGTATTTT	CASSIFMSTDTQYF
TRBJ2-7	TRBV29-1	NA	NA	TGCAGCGTTGAGGGGCGGTTCTACGAGCAGTACTTC	CSVEGRFYEQYF
TRBJ1-2	TRBV5-6	NA	NA	TGTGCCAGCAGCTTGGGCGGGCTTGGCTACACCTTC	CASSLGGLGYTF
TRBJ2-1	TRBV6-4	TRBD2	NA	TGTGCCAGCAGTGAGTTAGCTGGCGGGAGGTCCCATGAGCAGTTCTTC	CASSELAGGRSHEQFF
TRBJ2-1	TRBV11-3	TRBD1	NA	TGTGCCAGCAGCTCCGGCAGGGGGCTCCGTTACAATGAGCAGTTCTTC	CASSSGRGLRYNEQFF
TRBJ2-1	TRBV11-2	TRBD2	NA	TGTGCCAGCAGCCCGGGGGGGGGCGGGAGGGCCCACAATGAGCAGTTCTTC	CASSPGGGGRAHNEQFF
TRBJ1-1	TRBV7-2	NA	NA	TGTGCCAGCAGCTTGGGGGGGGAAGCTTTCTTT	CASSLGGEAFF
TRBJ1-4	TRBV5-8	TRBD1	NA	TGTGCCAGCAGCCGCGCCAGGACAGGGAATGAAAAACTGTTTTTT	CASSRARTGNEKLFF
TRBJ2-7	TRBV6-6	NA	NA	TGTGCCAGCAGTTACTCGTCGGGAACCTACGAGCAGTACTTC	CASSYSSGTYEQYF
TRBJ1-3	TRBV12-5	NA	NA	TGTGCTAGTGGTTATAACCCAATCGGGAGTTCTGGAAACACCATATATTTT	CASGYNPIGSSGNTIYF
TRBJ2-6	TRBV7-8	NA	NA	TGTGCCAGCAGCTCGGGGTCCTCTGGGGCCAACGTCCTGACTTTC	CASSSGSSGANVLTF
TRBJ2-3	TRBV30	TRBD2	NA	TGTGCCTGGACAGCGGGAGGGGGGACAGATACGCAGTATTTT	CAWTAGGGTDTQYF
TRBJ2-2	TRBV7-3	TRBD2	NA	TGTGCCAGCAGCTTCCGTGGCGCGGGAGTGAACACCGGGGAGCTGTTTTTT	CASSFRGAGVNTGELFF
TRBJ2-3	TRBV2	TRBD2	NA	TGTGCCAGCAGTGCCTTGGCGGGAGGGTATGGAGATACGCAGTATTTT	CASSALAGGYGDTQYF
TRBJ2-3	TRBV6-5	NA	once	TGTGCCAGCAGTTACCAACTAGCTAACACAGATACGCAGTATTTT	CASSYQLANTDTQYF
TRBJ1-2	TRBV5-4	NA	NA	TGTGCCAGCAGCTCCAGGGTTGATTATGGCTACACCTTC	CASSSRVDYGYTF
TRBJ1-5	TRBV9	NA	NA	TGTGCCAGCAGCGTATCAGGGAACGATAATCAGCCCCAGCATTTT	CASSVSGNDNQPQHF
TRBJ2-5	TRBV7-7	TRBD1	NA	TGTGCTAGCGCTTATGGGGGGACAGGGGGCTTTCAAGAGACCCAGTACTTC	CASAYGGTGGFQETQYF
TRBJ2-5	TRBV11-2	TRBD1	once	TGTGCCAGCAGCTTACTACAGGGGGGCGAGACCCAGTACTTC	CASSLLQGGETQYF
TRBJ2-1	TRBV5-6	TRBD2	NA	TGTGCCAGCAGCAAGGGACTAGCGGGATATGAGCAGTTCTTC	CASSKGLAGYEQFF
TRBJ2-1	TRBV7-9	TRBD2	NA	TGTGCCAGCACCGATAGACTAGCGGGGCTTTACAATGAGCAGTTCTTC	CASTDRLAGLYNEQFF
TRBJ2-7	TRBV25-1	NA	NA	TGTGCCAGCACTTATAGCGGCTCCTACGAGCAGTACTTC	CASTYSGSYEQYF
TRBJ2-2	TRBV7-9	TRBD1	NA	TGTGCCAGCAGTCCAACAGGGGGCGCGAACACCGGGGAGCTGTTTTTT	CASSPTGGANTGELFF
TRBJ1-4	TRBV18	TRBD1	NA	TGTGCCAGCTCACCTCCGGGACAGGGTTCAGCTAATGAAAAACTGTTTTTT	CASSPPGQGSANEKLFF
TRBJ2-7	TRBV30	NA	NA	TGTGCCTGGGGACAGTCCCTCACCTACGAGCAGTACTTC	CAWGQSLTYEQYF
TRBJ1-1	TRBV7-6	NA	NA	TGTGCCAGCAGCCTACTGGGGGGGGAGAACACTGAAGCTTTCTTT	CASSLLGGENTEAFF
TRBJ2-7	TRBV7-6	NA	once	TGTGCCAGCAGCTTAGGGGAGGACTCCTACGAGCAGTACTTC	CASSLGEDSYEQYF
TRBJ2-3	TRBV2	NA	NA	TGTGCCAGCAGTGAAGAGGTAGCTTCCTCGCAGTATTTT	CASSEEVASSQYF
TRBJ1-1	TRBV5-1	NA	NA	TGCGCCAGCAGCTTAGTCCCGGGGGTGAACACTGAAGCTTTCTTT	CASSLVPGVNTEAFF
TRBJ2-7	TRBV10-3	NA	NA	TGTGCCATCAGTCCCGGTACAGGTAAAGGCTACGAGCAGTACTTC	CAISPGTGKGYEQYF
TRBJ2-7	TRBV6-1	TRBD1	NA	TGTGCCAGCAGTGATTGGGCAGGGGGCGGGGACGAGCAGTACTTC	CASSDWAGGGDEQYF
TRBJ2-1	TRBV5-1	TRBD2	NA	TGCGCCAGCAGACCAAAGACTAGCGGGAGCTACAATGAGCAGTTCTTC	CASRPKTSGSYNEQFF
TRBJ2-5	TRBV7-9	TRBD2	NA	TGTGCCAGCAGCCCCCCGGGACTAAAAGAGACCCAGTACTTC	CASSPPGLKETQYF
TRBJ1-5	TRBV27	NA	NA	TGTGCCAGCAGTGACAGGTGGGGGCCCCAGCATTTT	CASSDRWGPQHF
TRBJ1-1	TRBV30	NA	NA	TGTGCCTGGAGCCCGGGTATGAGTGAAGCTTTCTTT	CAWSPGMSEAFF
TRBJ2-5	TRBV6-5	NA	NA	TGTGCCAGCAGTTACCAGGGAAGAGAGACCCAGTACTTC	CASSYQGRETQYF